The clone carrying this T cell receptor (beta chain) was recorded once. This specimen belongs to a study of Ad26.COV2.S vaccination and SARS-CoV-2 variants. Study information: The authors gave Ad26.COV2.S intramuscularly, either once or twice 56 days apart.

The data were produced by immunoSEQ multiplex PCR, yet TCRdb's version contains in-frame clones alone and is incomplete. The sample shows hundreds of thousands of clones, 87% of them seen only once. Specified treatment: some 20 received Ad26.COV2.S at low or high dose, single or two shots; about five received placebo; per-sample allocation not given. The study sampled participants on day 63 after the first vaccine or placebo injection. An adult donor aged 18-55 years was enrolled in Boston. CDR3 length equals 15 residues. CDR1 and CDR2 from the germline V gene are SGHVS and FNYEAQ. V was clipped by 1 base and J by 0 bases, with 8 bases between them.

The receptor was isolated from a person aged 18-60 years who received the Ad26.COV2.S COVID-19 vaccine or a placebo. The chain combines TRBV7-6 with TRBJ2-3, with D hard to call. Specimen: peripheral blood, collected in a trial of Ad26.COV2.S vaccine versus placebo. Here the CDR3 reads CASSLVGTSTDTQYF. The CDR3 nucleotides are TGTGCCAGCAGCTTAGTCGGCACCAGCACAGATACGCAGTATTTT. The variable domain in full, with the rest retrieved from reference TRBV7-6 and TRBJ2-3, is GAGVSQSPRYKVTKRGQDVALRCDPISGHVSLYWYRQALGQGPEFLTYFNYEAQQDKSGLPNDRFSAERPEGSISTLTIQRTEQRDSAMYRCASSLVGTSTDTQYFGPGTRLTVL.